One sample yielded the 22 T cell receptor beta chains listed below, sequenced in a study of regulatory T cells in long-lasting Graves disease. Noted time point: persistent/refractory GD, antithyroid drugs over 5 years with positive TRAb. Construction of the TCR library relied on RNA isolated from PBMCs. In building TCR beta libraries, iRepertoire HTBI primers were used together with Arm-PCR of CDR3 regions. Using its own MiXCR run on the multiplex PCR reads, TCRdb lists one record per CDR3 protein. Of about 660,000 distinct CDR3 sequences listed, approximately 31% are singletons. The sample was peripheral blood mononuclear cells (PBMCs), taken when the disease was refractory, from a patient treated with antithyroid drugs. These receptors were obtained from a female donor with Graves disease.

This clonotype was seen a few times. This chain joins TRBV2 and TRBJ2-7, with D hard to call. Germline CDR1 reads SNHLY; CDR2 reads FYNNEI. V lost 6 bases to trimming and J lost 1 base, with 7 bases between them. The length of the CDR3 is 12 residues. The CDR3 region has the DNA TGTGCCAGCAGGCAGGATTCCTACGAGCAGTACTTC. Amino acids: CASRQDSYEQYF.

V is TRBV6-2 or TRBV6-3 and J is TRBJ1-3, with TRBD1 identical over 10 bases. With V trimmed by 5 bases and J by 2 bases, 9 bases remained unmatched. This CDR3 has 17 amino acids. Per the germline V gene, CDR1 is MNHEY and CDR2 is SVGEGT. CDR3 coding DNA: TGTGCCAGCAGTGAAATACGTGACAGGGGGCCTGGAAACACCATATATTTT. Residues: CASSEIRDRGPGNTIYF.

This CDR3 reads CASSDPGGSSLSGNTIYF. The CDR3 DNA reads as TGTGCCAGCAGTGACCCAGGGGGCAGCTCTCTCTCTGGAAACACCATATATTTT. The rearrangement uses TRBV2 and TRBJ1-3; 8 bases are shared with TRBD1. Germline V gene lookup returns CDR1 SNHLY and CDR2 FYNNEI. The junction had 10 bases not matched to a gene; V was cut back by 3 bases and J by 0 bases. The CDR3 runs 18 residues.

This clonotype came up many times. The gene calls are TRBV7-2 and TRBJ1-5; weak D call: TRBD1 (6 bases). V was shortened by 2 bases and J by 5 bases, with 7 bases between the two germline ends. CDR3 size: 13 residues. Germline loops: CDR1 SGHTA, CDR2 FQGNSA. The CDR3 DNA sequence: TGTGCCAGCAGCTTACGGGGGCATCAGCCCCAGCATTTT. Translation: CASSLRGHQPQHF. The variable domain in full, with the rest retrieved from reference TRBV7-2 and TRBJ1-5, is GAGVSQSPSNKVTEKGKDVELRCDPISGHTALYWYRQSLGQGLEFLIYFQGNSAPDKSGLPSDRFSAERTGGSVSTLTIQRTQQEDSAVYLCASSLRGHQPQHFGDGTRLSIL.

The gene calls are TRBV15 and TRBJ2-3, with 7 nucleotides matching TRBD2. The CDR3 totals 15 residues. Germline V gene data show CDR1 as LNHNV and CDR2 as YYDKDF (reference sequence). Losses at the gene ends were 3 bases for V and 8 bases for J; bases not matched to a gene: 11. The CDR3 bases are TGTGCCACCAGCAGGCGCCCGCGGAGGGAGGGTACGCAGTATTTT. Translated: CATSRRPRREGTQYF.

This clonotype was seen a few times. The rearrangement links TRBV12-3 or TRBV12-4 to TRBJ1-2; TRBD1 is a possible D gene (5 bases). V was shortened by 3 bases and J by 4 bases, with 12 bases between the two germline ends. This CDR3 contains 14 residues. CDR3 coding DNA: TGTGCCAGCAGTTTGTCTGGGGCCGGCTATGGCTACACCTTC. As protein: CASSLSGAGYGYTF.

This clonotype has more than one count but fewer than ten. The CDR3 is CSARDLGLNTGELFF. The CDR3 coding sequence is TGCAGTGCTAGAGATTTGGGACTGAACACCGGGGAGCTGTTTTTT. This chain connects TRBV20-1 to TRBJ2-2, with D maybe TRBD2 (6 bases). Germline V lookup: CDR1 DFQATT, CDR2 SNEGSKA (reference sequence). The germline V and J ends were trimmed by 0 bases and 1 base, with 9 bases remaining between them. The CDR3 sequence is 15 residues long.

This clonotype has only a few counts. CDR3: CASRPGRHPNTEAFF. In DNA form, the CDR3 reads TGTGCCAGTAGGCCGGGGCGACACCCGAACACTGAAGCTTTCTTT. The gene calls are TRBV19 and TRBJ1-1, with TRBD1 as a possible D gene (5 bases). Trimming removed 6 bases at V and 1 base at J, with 15 bases between. Germline V gives CDR1 LNHDA, CDR2 SQIVND (reference sequence). The CDR3 loop spans 15 amino acids.

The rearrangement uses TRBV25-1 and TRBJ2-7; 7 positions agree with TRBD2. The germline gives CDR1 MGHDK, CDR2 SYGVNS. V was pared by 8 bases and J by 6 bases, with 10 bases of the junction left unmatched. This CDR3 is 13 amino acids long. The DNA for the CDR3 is TGTGCCAGCGGACCCTCGGGGGGAACCGAGCAGTACTTC. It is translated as CASGPSGGTEQYF.

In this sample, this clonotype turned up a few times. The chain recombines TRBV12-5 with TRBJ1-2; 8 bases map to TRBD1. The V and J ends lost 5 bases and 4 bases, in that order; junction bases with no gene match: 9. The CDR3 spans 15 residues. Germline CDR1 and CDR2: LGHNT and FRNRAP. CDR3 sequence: CASGPWDRPLYGYTF. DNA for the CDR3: TGTGCTAGTGGTCCTTGGGACAGGCCACTCTATGGCTACACCTTC.

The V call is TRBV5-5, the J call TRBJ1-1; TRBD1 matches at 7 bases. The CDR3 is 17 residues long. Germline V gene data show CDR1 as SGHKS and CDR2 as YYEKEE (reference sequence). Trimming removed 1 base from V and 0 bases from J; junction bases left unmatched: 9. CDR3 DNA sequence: TGTGCCAGCAGCTTGTTGGCAGGGGGAGCAATGAACACTGAAGCTTTCTTT. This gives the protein CASSLLAGGAMNTEAFF.

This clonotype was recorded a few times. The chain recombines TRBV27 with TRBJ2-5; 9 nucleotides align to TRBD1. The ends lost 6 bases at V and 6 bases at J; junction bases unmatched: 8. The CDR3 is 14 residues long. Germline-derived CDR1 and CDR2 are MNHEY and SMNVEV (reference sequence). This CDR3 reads CASREPGQGQTQYF. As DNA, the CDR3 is TGTGCCAGCAGGGAGCCGGGACAGGGTCAGACCCAGTACTTC.

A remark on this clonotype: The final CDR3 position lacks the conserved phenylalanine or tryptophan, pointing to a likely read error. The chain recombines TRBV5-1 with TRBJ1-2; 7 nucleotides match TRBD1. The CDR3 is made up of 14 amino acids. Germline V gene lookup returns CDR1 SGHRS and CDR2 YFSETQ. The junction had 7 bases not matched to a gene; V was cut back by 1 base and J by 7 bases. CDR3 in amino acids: CASSLNSDRAGYTV. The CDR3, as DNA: TGCGCCAGCAGCTTGAACAGTGACAGGGCTGGCTACACCGTC.

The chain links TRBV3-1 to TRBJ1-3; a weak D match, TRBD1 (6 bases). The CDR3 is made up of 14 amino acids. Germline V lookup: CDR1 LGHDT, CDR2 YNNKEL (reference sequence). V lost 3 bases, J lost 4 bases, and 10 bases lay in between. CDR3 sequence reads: CASSQGASGNTIYF. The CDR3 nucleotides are TGTGCCAGCAGCCAGGGGGCGTCGGGAAACACCATATATTTT.

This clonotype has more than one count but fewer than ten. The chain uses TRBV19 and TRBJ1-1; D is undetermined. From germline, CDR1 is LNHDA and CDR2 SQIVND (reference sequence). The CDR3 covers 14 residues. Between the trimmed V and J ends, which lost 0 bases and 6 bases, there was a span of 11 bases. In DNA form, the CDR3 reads TGTGCCAGTAGTATAGAATCCGGGAGCGCTGAAGCTTTCTTT. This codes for CASSIESGSAEAFF.

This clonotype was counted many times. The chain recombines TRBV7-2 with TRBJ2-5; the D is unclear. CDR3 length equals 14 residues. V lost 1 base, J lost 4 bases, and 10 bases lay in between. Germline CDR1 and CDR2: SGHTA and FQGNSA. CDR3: CASSLDVSTETQYF. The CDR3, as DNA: TGTGCCAGCAGCTTAGACGTTTCGACAGAGACCCAGTACTTC.

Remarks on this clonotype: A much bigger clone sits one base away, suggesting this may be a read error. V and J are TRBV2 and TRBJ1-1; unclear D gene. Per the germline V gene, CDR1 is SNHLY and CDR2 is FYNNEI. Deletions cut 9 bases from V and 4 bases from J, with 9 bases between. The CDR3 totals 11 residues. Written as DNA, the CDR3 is TGTGCCAGGAGCACGAGCACTGAAGCTTTCTTT. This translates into CARSTSTEAFF.

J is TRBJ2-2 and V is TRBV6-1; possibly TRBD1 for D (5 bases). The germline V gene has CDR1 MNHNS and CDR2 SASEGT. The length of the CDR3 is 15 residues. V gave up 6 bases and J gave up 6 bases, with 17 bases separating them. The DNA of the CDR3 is TGTGCCAGCAGCCCAAGGGGCGTTTCGTCCGGGGAGCTGTTTTTT. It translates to CASSPRGVSSGELFF.

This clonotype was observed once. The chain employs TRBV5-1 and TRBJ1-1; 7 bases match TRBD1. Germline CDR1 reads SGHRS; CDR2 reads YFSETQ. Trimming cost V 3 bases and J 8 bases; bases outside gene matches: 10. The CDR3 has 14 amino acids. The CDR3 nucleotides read TGCGCCAGCAGCTCAACGCTTGACAGGGTGGAAGCTTTCTTT. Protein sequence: CASSSTLDRVEAFF. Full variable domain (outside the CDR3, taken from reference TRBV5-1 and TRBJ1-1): KAGVTQTPRYLIKTRGQQVTLSCSPISGHRSVSWYQQTPGQGLQFLFEYFSETQRNKGNFPGRFSGRQFSNSRSEMNVSTLELGDSALYLCASSSTLDRVEAFFGQGTRLTVV.

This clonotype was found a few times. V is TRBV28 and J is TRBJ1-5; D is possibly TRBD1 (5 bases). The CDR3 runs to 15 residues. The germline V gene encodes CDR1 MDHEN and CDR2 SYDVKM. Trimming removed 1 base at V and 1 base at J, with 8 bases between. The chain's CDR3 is CASSLLAGSNQPQHF. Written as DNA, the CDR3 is TGTGCCAGCAGTTTATTAGCAGGGAGCAATCAGCCCCAGCATTTT.

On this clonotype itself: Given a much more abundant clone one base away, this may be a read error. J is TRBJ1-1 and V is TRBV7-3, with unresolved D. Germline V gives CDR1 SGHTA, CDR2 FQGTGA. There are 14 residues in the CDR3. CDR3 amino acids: CVSSQSIGRTEAFF. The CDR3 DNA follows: TGTGTCAGCAGCCAAAGTATTGGGCGCACTGAAGCTTTCTTT.

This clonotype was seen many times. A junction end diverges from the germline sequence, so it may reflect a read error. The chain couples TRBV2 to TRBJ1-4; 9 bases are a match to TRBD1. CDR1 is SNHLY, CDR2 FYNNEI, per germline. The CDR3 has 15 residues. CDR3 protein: CASREGPDRGEKLFF. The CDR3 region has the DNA TGTGCCAGCAGGGAAGGTCCGGACAGGGGTGAAAAACTGTTTTTT.